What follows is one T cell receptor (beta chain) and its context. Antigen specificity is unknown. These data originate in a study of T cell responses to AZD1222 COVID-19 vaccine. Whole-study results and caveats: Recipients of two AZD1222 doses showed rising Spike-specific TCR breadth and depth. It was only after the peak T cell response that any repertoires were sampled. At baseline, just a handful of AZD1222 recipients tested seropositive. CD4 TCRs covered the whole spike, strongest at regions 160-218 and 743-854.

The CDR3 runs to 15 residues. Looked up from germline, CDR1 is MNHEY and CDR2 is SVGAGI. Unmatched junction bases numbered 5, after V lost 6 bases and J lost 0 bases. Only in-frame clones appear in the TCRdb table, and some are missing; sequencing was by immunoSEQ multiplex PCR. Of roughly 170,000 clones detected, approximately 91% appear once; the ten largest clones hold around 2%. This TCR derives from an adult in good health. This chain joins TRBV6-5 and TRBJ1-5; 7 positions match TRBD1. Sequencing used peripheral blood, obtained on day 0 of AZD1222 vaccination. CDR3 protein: CASRTGTASNQPQHF. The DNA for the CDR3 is TGTGCCAGCAGAACTGGGACAGCTAGCAATCAGCCCCAGCATTTT.